The present T cell receptor (beta chain) was sequenced within a study of T cell responses to AZD1222 COVID-19 vaccine. The CDR3 consists of 14 residues. Between the trimmed V and J ends, which lost 4 bases and 8 bases, there was a span of 17 bases. The germline CDR1 and CDR2 sequences are LNHDA and SQIVND (reference sequence). This table comes from immunoSEQ multiplex PCR, and its TCRdb copy is limited to in-frame clones, with some not included. The profile shows roughly 42,000 clones, about 78% of them singletons. The material sequenced was peripheral blood, taken on day 0 of AZD1222 vaccination. The TCR comes from an adult in good health. The gene calls are TRBV19 and TRBJ1-2, with D hard to call. The CDR3 loop is CASSRRNLAGGYTF. The DNA of the CDR3 is TGTGCCAGTAGTAGAAGGAACCTCGCGGGAGGCTACACCTTC.